Shown below are 26 T cell receptor beta chains from a single sample sequenced in a study of OX40 agonist ivuxolimab in advanced cancers. The table came from immunoSEQ multiplex PCR; TCRdb's copy has only in-frame clones and leaves some out. The sample includes around 20,000 clones, 80% to 95% of them seen just once. Sample: CD4+ or CD8+ T cells sorted from blood, taken in a trial of the OX40 agonist ivuxolimab. The receptors stem from an adult with an advanced solid tumor such as melanoma, head and neck, liver or kidney cancer.

By its share, this clone is large. The rearrangement uses TRBV29-1 and TRBJ1-1, with no clear D. CDR3 length equals 13 residues. Trimming left V 6 bases short and J 5 bases short, with 16 bases between. CDR1 SQVTM and CDR2 ANQGSEA come from the germline V gene. Written as DNA, the CDR3 is TGCAGCGTGGATCCCCGGCCGGGGACTGAAGCTTTCTTT. It encodes CSVDPRPGTEAFF.

The CDR3 loop reads CASSPPGTSGTDTQYF. DNA of the CDR3: TGCGCCAGCAGCCCCCCAGGGACTAGCGGCACAGATACGCAGTATTTT. This sequence joins TRBV4-1 and TRBJ2-3, with 10 bases identical to TRBD2. The trim removed 4 bases at V and 1 base at J, leaving 5 bases unmatched. CDR1 MGHRA and CDR2 YSYEKL come from the germline V gene. The CDR3 length is 16 residues.

This chain uses TRBV11-2 with TRBJ1-5; 7 bases are shared with TRBD1. CDR1 and CDR2 from the germline V gene are SGHAT and FQNNGV. Trimming at V came to 5 bases and at J to 10 bases, leaving 8 bases not matched to a gene. The CDR3 has 13 residues. CDR3 nucleotide sequence: TGTGCCAGCAGCCTTGGGACAGCGAGTCCCCAGCATTTT. Residues: CASSLGTASPQHF.

V and J are TRBV19 and TRBJ2-3, with 10 bases identical to TRBD2. The germline gives CDR1 LNHDA, CDR2 SQIVND (reference sequence). The CDR3 sequence is 15 residues long. The V and J ends lost 7 bases and 2 bases, in that order; junction bases with no gene match: 6. This CDR3 reads CASTWTSGYTDTQYF. DNA for the CDR3: TGTGCCAGTACCTGGACTAGCGGATACACAGATACGCAGTATTTT.

This clone was counted a single time. The rearrangement joins TRBV7-3 to TRBJ2-1, with no clear D. Between the trimmed V and J ends, which lost 3 bases and 6 bases, there was a span of 9 bases. CDR3 length: 13 residues. Germline CDR1 and CDR2: SGHTA and FQGTGA. CDR3 bases: TGTGCCAGCAGCTTGACCCCCCCCAATGAGCAGTTCTTC. This codes for CASSLTPPNEQFF.

The V call is TRBV5-1, the J call TRBJ2-5, with TRBD2 matching 13 bases. The germline CDR1 and CDR2 sequences are SGHRS and YFSETQ. Trimming at V came to 0 bases and at J to 4 bases, leaving 6 bases not matched to a gene. The CDR3 length is 17 residues. CDR3 DNA: TGCGCCAGCAGCTTGGCGAGGAGACTAGCGGGGGGAGAGACCCAGTACTTC. Protein: CASSLARRLAGGETQYF.

As DNA, the CDR3 is TGTGCCAGCAGTTTTGGGTCAGGGTCTAGCGAGCAGTACTTC. Encoded protein: CASSFGSGSSEQYF. The chain has TRBV28 and TRBJ2-7, with D perhaps TRBD1 (5 bases). The germline CDR1 and CDR2 sequences are MDHEN and SYDVKM. The CDR3 has 14 amino acids. V was pared by 3 bases and J by 6 bases, with 15 bases between.

This chain joins TRBV7-9 and TRBJ1-6; D ambiguous. CDR1 is SEHNR, CDR2 FQNEAQ, per germline (reference sequence). Trimming pared 7 bases from V and 9 bases from J, leaving 10 bases between. The CDR3 is 12 residues long. Here the CDR3 reads CASTTGSSPLHF. The DNA of the CDR3 is TGTGCCAGCACCACGGGGAGTTCACCCCTCCACTTT.

This chain uses TRBV29-1 with TRBJ2-1; weak D call: TRBD1 (6 bases). V was clipped by 4 bases and J by 0 bases, with 10 bases between them. The CDR3 totals 14 residues. CDR1 SQVTM and CDR2 ANQGSEA come from the germline V gene. CDR3 protein: CSVAGQSSYNEQFF. The DNA of the CDR3 is TGCAGCGTTGCTGGACAGAGCTCCTACAATGAGCAGTTCTTC.

This clone appeared a single time. The rearrangement joins TRBV18 to TRBJ2-7; TRBD2 is a possible D gene (6 bases). Per the germline V gene, CDR1 is KGHSH and CDR2 is LQKENI. The CDR3 covers 11 residues. V was pared by 6 bases and J by 6 bases, with 9 bases between. The CDR3, as DNA: TGTGCCAGCTCCAGGGAGGCCGAGCAGTACTTC. Translating it yields CASSREAEQYF.

This clone was detected once. V gene TRBV2 combines with J gene TRBJ2-3, with a tentative D call TRBD1 (5 bases). The CDR3 consists of 15 residues. From germline, CDR1 is SNHLY and CDR2 FYNNEI. Trimming stripped 1 base from V and 9 bases from J, with 17 bases between. This CDR3 is CASSEDGAPAETQYF. CDR3 DNA: TGTGCCAGCAGTGAAGATGGGGCGCCAGCCGAAACGCAGTATTTT. The full variable domain, completed using reference TRBV2 and TRBJ2-3, is EPEVTQTPSHQVTQMGQEVILRCVPISNHLYFYWYRQILGQKVEFLVSFYNNEISEKSEIFDDQFSVERPDGSNFTLKIRSTKLEDSAMYFCASSEDGAPAETQYFGPGTRLTVL.

The gene calls are TRBV9 and TRBJ2-3; D is unclear. Trimming took off 4 bases at V and 0 bases at J, with 15 bases between the two ends. The CDR3 extends over 16 amino acids. CDR1 and CDR2 from the germline V gene are SGDLS and YYNGEE. CDR3 sequence: CASSLGVGSSTDTQYF. CDR3 nucleotides: TGTGCCAGCAGCCTTGGGGTAGGGTCGAGCACAGATACGCAGTATTTT. The entire variable domain, with the rest obtained from reference TRBV9 and TRBJ2-3, is as follows: DSGVTQTPKHLITATGQRVTLRCSPRSGDLSVYWYQQSLDQGLQFLIQYYNGEERAKGNILERFSAQQFPDLHSELNLSSLELGDSALYFCASSLGVGSSTDTQYFGPGTRLTVL.

The chain recombines TRBV4-1 with TRBJ2-1, with 10 bases identical to TRBD2. This CDR3 is 16 amino acids long. CDR1 and CDR2 from the germline V gene are MGHRA and YSYEKL. V dropped 5 bases and J dropped 7; count of bases not matched to a gene: 11. This CDR3 reads CASSYRSTSGANEQFF. CDR3 coding DNA: TGCGCCAGCAGCTATCGGTCTACTAGCGGGGCTAATGAGCAGTTCTTC.

The J gene is TRBJ2-7, the V gene TRBV7-9, with no clear D. Trimming shortened V by 0 bases and J by 2 bases, and 8 bases separated the two germline ends. Germline CDR1 is SEHNR and CDR2 is FQNEAQ (reference sequence). This CDR3 spans 14 amino acids. CDR3 protein: CASSLAGSAYEQYF. CDR3 nucleotides: TGTGCCAGCAGCTTAGCTGGGTCCGCCTACGAGCAGTACTTC.

The chain combines TRBV10-2 with TRBJ2-1; no clear D gene. The CDR3 totals 13 residues. Trimming removed 8 bases at V and 10 bases at J, with 18 bases between. The germline V gene encodes CDR1 WSHSY and CDR2 SAAADI. CDR3 sequence: CASGKTLASEQFF. The CDR3 region has the DNA TGCGCCAGCGGTAAAACCTTAGCATCGGAGCAGTTCTTC.

This rearrangement joins TRBV6-5 to TRBJ2-3; TRBD2 agrees at 12 bases. The CDR3 length is 16 residues. Germline CDR1 is MNHEY and CDR2 is SVGAGI. Trimming removed 4 bases from V and 3 bases from J; junction bases left unmatched: 5. The CDR3 reads CASSSSGLAGTDTQYF. In DNA, the CDR3 is TGTGCCAGCAGTTCCTCTGGACTAGCGGGAACAGATACGCAGTATTTT.

The V and J genes are TRBV27 and TRBJ2-1, with 11 nucleotides matching TRBD2. The CDR3 totals 17 residues. Trimming removed 2 bases from V and 5 bases from J; junction bases left unmatched: 8. The V gene's germline CDR1 is MNHEY and CDR2 SMNVEV (reference sequence). CDR3 in amino acids: CASSLQLAGDVDNEQFF. The CDR3, as DNA: TGTGCCAGCAGTTTACAACTAGCGGGAGACGTGGACAATGAGCAGTTCTTC.

The chain employs TRBV6-5 and TRBJ2-1; D is perhaps TRBD2 (6 bases). This CDR3 comprises 14 residues. V lost 5 bases to trimming and J lost 8 bases, with 16 bases between them. CDR1 and CDR2 (germline): MNHEY, SVGAGI. CDR3 protein: CASSRRVGLDEQFF. CDR3 coding DNA: TGTGCCAGCAGTAGGAGGGTAGGTCTGGATGAGCAGTTCTTC.

This chain uses TRBV9 with TRBJ2-1, with 9 positions matching TRBD2. This CDR3 comprises 15 residues. Germline V lookup: CDR1 SGDLS, CDR2 YYNGEE. V shed 0 bases and J 6 bases; nucleotides not matched to a gene: 4. DNA for the CDR3: TGTGCCAGCAGCGTAGATGGTAGCGGGGGCAATGAGCAGTTCTTC. Amino acid sequence: CASSVDGSGGNEQFF.

The rearrangement uses TRBV5-6 and TRBJ2-6, with D unclear. The CDR3 consists of 15 residues. Between the trimmed V and J ends, which lost 0 bases and 0 bases, there was a span of 4 bases. The germline V gene has CDR1 SGHDT and CDR2 YYEEEE. The CDR3 DNA follows: TGTGCCAGCAGCTTGGGTCCCTCTGGGGCCAACGTCCTGACTTTC. It is translated as CASSLGPSGANVLTF.

The rearrangement uses TRBV7-8 and TRBJ2-5, with no clear D. With 8 bases removed from V and 1 base from J, the gap between germline ends came to 5 bases. Germline V CDR1 and CDR2: SGHVS, FQNEAQ. The CDR3 covers 11 residues. The CDR3 DNA follows: TGTGCCAGCGGCCTCCAAGAGACCCAGTACTTC. It encodes CASGLQETQYF.

The chain employs TRBV2 and TRBJ2-1, with TRBD2 matching 11 bases. There are 19 residues in the CDR3. Unmatched junction bases numbered 12, after V lost 5 bases and J lost 0 bases. The germline CDR1 and CDR2 sequences are SNHLY and FYNNEI. This CDR3 reads CASSHRRTSGSPSYNEQFF. DNA for the CDR3: TGTGCCAGCAGTCACAGGAGAACTAGCGGGAGTCCCTCCTACAATGAGCAGTTCTTC.

The rearrangement links TRBV6-5 to TRBJ2-7, with 9 bases matching TRBD2. The junction had 7 bases not matched to a gene; V was cut back by 6 bases and J by 7 bases. The CDR3 runs 13 residues. The germline V gene has CDR1 MNHEY and CDR2 SVGAGI. The CDR3 region has the DNA TGTGCCAGCAGCTCGGGACTAGCTTCGGAGCAGTACTTC. Protein: CASSSGLASEQYF.

This sequence joins TRBV5-1 and TRBJ1-3; D is ambiguous. The V end lost 5 bases, the J end lost 0 bases, and 12 bases lay between the germline ends. CDR1 is SGHRS and CDR2 is YFSETQ in the germline V gene. The CDR3 runs 15 residues. Here the CDR3 DNA reads TGCGCCAGCAGTTCCTCTCCGAGCTCTGGAAACACCATATATTTT. It encodes CASSSSPSSGNTIYF.

This chain uses TRBV12-5 with TRBJ2-3; tentatively, D is TRBD1 or TRBD2 (5 bases each). The V gene lost 1 base and the J gene lost 1 base, with 15 bases spanning the gap. CDR3 length: 17 amino acids. CDR1 and CDR2 from the germline V gene are LGHNT and FRNRAP. CDR3 nucleotide sequence: TGTGCTAGTGGTTTGGACCCGGGGCTCCTAGGCACAGATACGCAGTATTTT. Its translation is CASGLDPGLLGTDTQYF.

This chain links TRBV21-1 with TRBJ2-5; TRBD1, the table's D call, was not compared with the DNA. TRBV21-1 is labeled a pseudogene. CDR3 length: 13 residues. CDR3 residues: CASSETGTETQYF. The DNA of the CDR3 is TGTGCCAGCAGCGAGACAGGGACGGAGACCCAGTACTTC.